Following are 27 T cell receptor beta chains from one sample sequenced in a study of cytomegalovirus exposure and HLA in healthy donors. Amplification used 60 Vbeta primers and 13 Jbeta primers. Clones were read by immunoSEQ multiplex PCR, and TCRdb kept only the in-frame ones, dropping some. This repertoire shows about 140,000 clones, more than 70% found once; its top ten account for more than 3%. The sequenced material came from PBMCs. The receptors shown here come from a male donor in good health and CMV-seronegative.

The V and J genes are TRBV6-5 and TRBJ2-7; maybe TRBD1 (5 bases). Deletions cut 6 bases from V and 3 bases from J, with 18 bases between. The CDR3 length is 15 residues. CDR1 is MNHEY, CDR2 SVGAGI, per germline. The CDR3 DNA reads as TGTGCCAGCAGAGTCACCTCGACAGAGTTCTACGAGCAGTACTTC. Its protein product is CASRVTSTEFYEQYF.

In this sample, this clone turned up once. The chain recombines TRBV11-2 with TRBJ2-1; TRBD2 matches at 11 bases. After removal of 4 bases from V and 3 bases from J, the junction contained 11 bases not matched to a gene. The CDR3 loop spans 18 amino acids. In germline, CDR1 is SGHAT, CDR2 FQNNGV. The CDR3 region is CASSSYAASGRIYNEQFF. The CDR3 nucleotides read TGTGCCAGCAGCTCGTATGCCGCTAGCGGGAGGATCTACAATGAGCAGTTCTTC.

The genes are TRBV19 and TRBJ1-2, with D maybe TRBD1 (5 bases). Trimming stripped 2 bases from V and 8 bases from J, with 9 bases between. Germline V gene data show CDR1 as LNHDA and CDR2 as SQIVND (reference sequence). This CDR3 contains 12 residues. CDR3 in DNA: TGTGCCAGTAGTATAACCCGGACAGGCTACACCTTC. It encodes CASSITRTGYTF.

In this sample, this clone turned up a few times. The rearrangement joins TRBV7-2 to TRBJ2-3; the D gene is possibly TRBD1 (5 bases). The CDR3 sequence is 15 residues long. Trimming shortened V by 3 bases and J by 0 bases, and 10 bases separated the two germline ends. Germline CDR1 and CDR2: SGHTA and FQGNSA. The CDR3 spells CASSFHQGSTDTQYF. In DNA form, the CDR3 reads TGTGCCAGCAGCTTTCATCAGGGAAGCACAGATACGCAGTATTTT.

The rearrangement links TRBV7-8 to TRBJ2-7; 11 nucleotides agree with TRBD2. V shed 5 bases and J 3 bases; nucleotides not matched to a gene: 3. CDR3 size: 14 residues. Germline lookup yields CDR1 SGHVS and CDR2 FQNEAQ. The CDR3 spells CASSNLAGGYEQYF. CDR3 coding DNA: TGTGCCAGCAGCAACCTAGCGGGGGGCTACGAGCAGTACTTC.

The chain combines TRBV9 with TRBJ2-7; D unresolved. From germline, CDR1 is SGDLS and CDR2 YYNGEE. This CDR3 spans 14 amino acids. V dropped 0 bases and J dropped 6 bases, with 13 bases sitting between them. This CDR3 is CASSVGGSLSEQYF. In DNA, the CDR3 is TGTGCCAGCAGCGTAGGAGGTAGTCTCAGCGAGCAGTACTTC.

This clone was observed once. The rearrangement uses TRBV14 and TRBJ2-5; D may be TRBD2 (5 bases). V shed 4 bases and J shed 1 base, with 19 bases lying between them. The CDR3 extends over 17 amino acids. From germline, CDR1 is SGHDN and CDR2 FVKESK. The CDR3 DNA follows: TGTGCCAGCAGCCTGAGGCTGCCCGGACTTGCCCAAGAGACCCAGTACTTC. Residues: CASSLRLPGLAQETQYF.

The V call is TRBV9, the J call TRBJ1-3; D gene unclear. This CDR3 comprises 14 residues. Trimming took off 0 bases at V and 1 base at J, with 5 bases between the two ends. Looked up from germline, CDR1 is SGDLS and CDR2 is YYNGEE. CDR3 sequence: CASSVGQSGNTIYF. As DNA, the CDR3 is TGTGCCAGCAGCGTAGGCCAGTCTGGAAACACCATATATTTT.

The chain joins TRBV6-5 to TRBJ2-1, with 11 bases matching TRBD2. There are 15 residues in the CDR3. Germline values: CDR1 MNHEY, CDR2 SVGAGI. Trimming cost V 4 bases and J 7 bases; bases outside gene matches: 6. This chain's CDR3 is CASSLLAGDWNEQFF. CDR3 nucleotides: TGTGCCAGCAGTTTACTAGCGGGAGATTGGAATGAGCAGTTCTTC.

CDR3 sequence reads: CASSPRVTSYNEQFF. As DNA, the CDR3 is TGTGCCAGCAGCCCAAGAGTAACCTCCTACAATGAGCAGTTCTTC. The gene calls are TRBV11-2 and TRBJ2-1; D remains unclear. Trimming shortened V by 5 bases and J by 0 bases, and 11 bases separated the two germline ends. The germline V gene has CDR1 SGHAT and CDR2 FQNNGV. The CDR3 is made up of 15 amino acids.

The chain couples TRBV11-2 to TRBJ1-4, with 9 bases fitting TRBD1. This CDR3 has 15 residues. Trimming at V came to 4 bases and at J to 6 bases, leaving 6 bases not matched to a gene. The germline gives CDR1 SGHAT, CDR2 FQNNGV. CDR3 region: CASSSTGGGYEKLFF. As DNA, the CDR3 is TGTGCCAGCAGCTCCACAGGGGGCGGTTATGAAAAACTGTTTTTT.

The chain carries TRBV4-3 and TRBJ2-2; D is undetermined. The CDR3 is made up of 17 amino acids. Trimming pared 0 bases from V and 0 bases from J, leaving 11 bases between. In germline, CDR1 is LGHNA, CDR2 YSLEER. This CDR3 reads CASSQDLQFANTGELFF. CDR3 coding DNA: TGCGCCAGCAGCCAAGATTTACAGTTCGCGAACACCGGGGAGCTGTTTTTT.

The V gene is TRBV19, the J gene TRBJ1-1; D is undetermined. V dropped 5 bases and J dropped 0 bases, with 4 bases sitting between them. The CDR3 spans 12 residues. CDR1 is LNHDA, CDR2 SQIVND, per germline (reference sequence). The CDR3 reads CASSEVNTEAFF. DNA for the CDR3: TGTGCCAGTAGTGAGGTGAACACTGAAGCTTTCTTT.

The chain employs TRBV7-3 and TRBJ1-5; 7 nucleotides match TRBD1. Trimming cost V 6 bases and J 0 bases; bases outside gene matches: 5. The CDR3 has 15 amino acids. Germline V CDR1 and CDR2: SGHTA, FQGTGA. CDR3 sequence reads: CASSHRGVSNQPQHF. The CDR3 nucleotides read TGTGCCAGCAGTCACAGGGGCGTTAGCAATCAGCCCCAGCATTTT.

The rearrangement uses TRBV2 and TRBJ1-6, with 9 bases lining up with TRBD1. V gave up 7 bases and J gave up 11 bases; unmatched junction bases: 6. Germline CDR1 is SNHLY and CDR2 is FYNNEI. The CDR3 sequence is 13 residues long. This chain's CDR3 is CASNEDRGAPLHF. CDR3 nucleotides: TGTGCCAGCAATGAGGACAGGGGTGCACCCCTCCACTTT.

The rearrangement uses TRBV28 and TRBJ1-4; 9 nucleotides align to TRBD1. The germline gives CDR1 MDHEN, CDR2 SYDVKM. The CDR3 spans 16 residues. V gave up 4 bases and J gave up 7 bases; unmatched junction bases: 10. The CDR3 coding sequence is TGTGCCAGCAGTTCTCGACAGGGGGTGTTTGGTGAAAAACTGTTTTTT. Its protein product is CASSSRQGVFGEKLFF.

Concerning this clone itself: Compared with germline, one end of the junction differs, possibly owing to a read error. V and J are TRBV19 and TRBJ2-4; 12 nucleotides line up with TRBD2. This CDR3 is 14 amino acids long. The V gene's germline CDR1 is LNHDA and CDR2 SQIVND (reference sequence). Here the CDR3 DNA reads TGTGCCAGTAGTATAGACCTAGCGGGAGGGCCGGCACACTTC. This codes for CASSIDLAGGPAHF.

The table lists this clone with a few counts. This likely traces to a read error, being one base from a far larger clone. Different DNA sequences within this sample yield the same CDR3. This chain links TRBV7-9 with TRBJ1-1; D remains unclear. This CDR3 spans 14 amino acids. The germline gives CDR1 SEHNR, CDR2 FQNEAQ (reference sequence). In DNA form, the CDR3 reads TGTGCCAGCAGCCTACTTGGGCCGAACACTGAAGCCTTCTTT. It specifies CASSLLGPNTEAFF.

The chain is built from TRBV30 and TRBJ2-2, with D possibly matching TRBD2 (7 bases). This CDR3 has 15 amino acids. The germline gives CDR1 GTSNPN, CDR2 SVGIG (reference sequence). With 4 bases removed from V and 4 bases from J, the gap between germline ends came to 16 bases. CDR3 residues: CAWTRAGAGTGELFF. In DNA form, the CDR3 reads TGTGCCTGGACACGGGCGGGGGCCGGCACCGGGGAGCTGTTTTTT.

The gene calls are TRBV11-2 and TRBJ2-7, with 9 bases lining up with TRBD1. From germline, CDR1 is SGHAT and CDR2 FQNNGV. CDR3 length: 16 residues. The V segment lost 5 bases and the J segment 0 bases; nucleotides outside the gene matches: 8. The CDR3, as DNA: TGTGCCAGCAGCCGTGGGGGGACAGGGAACTCCTACGAGCAGTACTTC. Its protein is CASSRGGTGNSYEQYF. The entire variable domain, with the rest obtained from reference TRBV11-2 and TRBJ2-7, is as follows: EAGVAQSPRYKIIEKRQSVAFWCNPISGHATLYWYQQILGQGPKLLIQFQNNGVVDDSQLPKDRFSAERLKGVDSTLKIQPAKLEDSAVYLCASSRGGTGNSYEQYFGPGTRLTVT.

This chain uses TRBV5-1 with TRBJ1-2, with D possibly TRBD1 on 5 matching bases. CDR1 is SGHRS and CDR2 is YFSETQ in the germline V gene. The germline V and J ends were trimmed by 0 bases and 2 bases, with 14 bases remaining between them. The CDR3 totals 16 residues. CDR3 DNA sequence: TGCGCCAGCAGCTTGGCTACCACAGGCCCCAACTATGGCTACACCTTC. Its translation is CASSLATTGPNYGYTF.

The J gene is TRBJ2-4, the V gene TRBV6-1; TRBD2 is a possible D gene (7 bases). There are 13 residues in the CDR3. V dropped 11 bases and J dropped 3 bases, with 14 bases sitting between them. Germline loops: CDR1 MNHNS, CDR2 SASEGT. CDR3 sequence (DNA): TGTGCCGTGGGGGGGCCCGGCAAAAACATTCAGTACTTC. This gives the protein CAVGGPGKNIQYF.

This clone was counted only a few times. The gene calls are TRBV28 and TRBJ2-7, with 10 positions matching TRBD2. In germline, CDR1 is MDHEN, CDR2 SYDVKM. The CDR3 loop spans 18 amino acids. V shed 5 bases and J 1 base; nucleotides not matched to a gene: 14. CDR3 residues: CASSTYPGLAEPSYEQYF. CDR3 DNA sequence: TGTGCCAGCAGTACCTACCCCGGACTAGCGGAGCCTTCCTACGAGCAGTACTTC.

The J gene is TRBJ2-5, the V gene TRBV28; TRBD2 matches 7 bases. Germline CDR1 is MDHEN and CDR2 is SYDVKM. This CDR3 comprises 14 residues. V trimming: 6 bases; J trimming: 6 bases; junction bases outside the gene matches: 10. This CDR3 is CASSTPGGGQTQYF. The CDR3 DNA follows: TGTGCCAGCAGCACCCCTGGCGGGGGACAGACCCAGTACTTC.

Notes on this clone: A read error may be the cause here, since a much bigger clone is one base away. The chain recombines TRBV7-2 with TRBJ2-7; D possibly corresponds to TRBD1 (6 bases). The CDR3 sequence is 13 residues long. The germline V and J ends were trimmed by 1 base and 3 bases, with 7 bases remaining between them. Germline V CDR1 and CDR2: SGHTA, FQGNSA. The CDR3 region has the DNA TGTGCCAGCAGCTTAGGACAGGTCTACGAGCAGTACTTC. This translates into CASSLGQVYEQYF.

The chain couples TRBV19 to TRBJ2-2; D remains ambiguous. With 7 bases removed from V and 2 bases from J, the gap between germline ends came to 14 bases. The CDR3 contains 15 residues. Germline lookup yields CDR1 LNHDA and CDR2 SQIVND (reference sequence). In DNA form, the CDR3 reads TGTGCCAGTAAGGTCCGGGTCCCCAACACCGGGGAGCTGTTTTTT. This encodes CASKVRVPNTGELFF.

The chain is built from TRBV4-2 and TRBJ2-2; D perhaps matches TRBD2 (6 bases). The CDR3 runs 15 residues. The germline CDR1 and CDR2 sequences are LGHNA and YNFKEQ. The ends were cut back, 0 bases at V and 5 bases at J, with 10 bases in the middle. The chain's CDR3 is CASSQDRRETGELFF. CDR3 nucleotide sequence: TGTGCCAGCAGCCAAGATCGGAGGGAAACCGGGGAGCTGTTTTTT.